One and the same sample provided the 28 T cell receptor beta chains below, sequenced in a study of blood T cell repertoires in COVID-19. Here immunoSEQ multiplex PCR was the method, and the copy in TCRdb shows in-frame clones only, minus some. The table includes over 70,000 clones, around 89% detected once. Source material: peripheral blood. The receptors stem from a woman of 80 years or more with active or convalescent COVID-19.

The rearrangement uses TRBV7-2 and TRBJ1-1; 9 bases are a match to TRBD1. The J segment lost 7 bases and the V segment lost 5 bases, leaving 11 bases of the junction unmatched. The CDR3 runs to 15 residues. The V gene's germline CDR1 is SGHTA and CDR2 FQGNSA. In DNA form, the CDR3 reads TGTGCCAGCAGCCCGTTACAGGGGGCGATCGGTGAAGCTTTCTTT. Translated, it gives CASSPLQGAIGEAFF.

This sequence joins TRBV13 and TRBJ2-1; 8 bases map to TRBD2. V lost 6 bases and J lost 3; bases outside the gene matches: 4. This CDR3 is 14 amino acids long. From germline, CDR1 is PRHDT and CDR2 FYEKMQ (reference sequence). The CDR3 sequence: CASSGLAGYNEQFF. The CDR3 coding sequence is TGTGCCAGCAGTGGACTAGCCGGCTACAATGAGCAGTTCTTC.

The V gene is TRBV15, the J gene TRBJ1-2; D is unclear. With 5 bases removed from V and 0 bases from J, the gap between germline ends came to 13 bases. This CDR3 spans 15 amino acids. The germline V gene has CDR1 LNHNV and CDR2 YYDKDF (reference sequence). The CDR3 region has the DNA TGTGCCACCAGCTCGTCGGTGAACGCTAACTATGGCTACACCTTC. The encoded protein is CATSSSVNANYGYTF.

V is TRBV30 and J is TRBJ2-7, with a weak D call TRBD2 (7 bases). The CDR3 sequence is 14 residues long. CDR1 is GTSNPN and CDR2 is SVGIG in the germline V gene (reference sequence). V lost 5 bases and J lost 7, with 21 bases in between. The CDR3 reads CAWAVGGPSREQYF. CDR3 coding DNA: TGTGCCTGGGCAGTCGGGGGGCCCTCGCGTGAGCAGTACTTC.

This rearrangement joins TRBV2 to TRBJ1-3; the match to TRBD1 covers 9 bases. The ends lost 7 bases at V and 3 bases at J; junction bases unmatched: 13. The germline CDR1 and CDR2 sequences are SNHLY and FYNNEI. The CDR3 is 17 residues long. The CDR3 coding sequence is TGTGCCAGCACCTCCGGGACAGGGTTTAGTTTTGGAAACACCATATATTTT. It codes for CASTSGTGFSFGNTIYF.

The chain joins TRBV6-2 or TRBV6-3 to TRBJ1-2; 7 nucleotides agree with TRBD1. Germline V gene lookup returns CDR1 MNHEY and CDR2 SVGEGT. V dropped 5 bases and J dropped 5; count of bases not matched to a gene: 14. CDR3 length: 16 residues. As DNA, the CDR3 is TGTGCCAGCAGTACCAGCGCCGGGACAGCCTCATATGGCTACACCTTC. The encoded protein is CASSTSAGTASYGYTF.

This clone appeared a single time. V is TRBV11-3 and J is TRBJ2-7; 8 bases line up with TRBD2. The CDR3 extends over 14 amino acids. CDR1 SGHNT and CDR2 YENEEA come from the germline V gene. J gave up 4 bases and V 4 bases, and 6 bases lay outside the gene matches. The CDR3 protein is CASSSRGTSYEQYF. Written as DNA, the CDR3 is TGTGCCAGCAGCTCTAGGGGGACTAGTTACGAGCAGTACTTC.

J is TRBJ2-7 and V is TRBV28; 10 nucleotides align to TRBD1. The V and J ends lost 5 bases and 5 bases, in that order; junction bases with no gene match: 21. The CDR3 spans 19 residues. Germline lookup yields CDR1 MDHEN and CDR2 SYDVKM. CDR3 loop: CASSPTTPYRDRGLDEQYF. The CDR3 nucleotides are TGTGCCAGCAGTCCCACAACTCCATACCGGGACAGGGGTCTCGACGAGCAGTACTTC.

The chain is built from TRBV6-5 and TRBJ2-3, with a weak D call TRBD2 (5 bases). CDR3 size: 14 residues. Trimming stripped 6 bases from V and 0 bases from J, with 10 bases between. Germline V CDR1 and CDR2: MNHEY, SVGAGI. CDR3 protein: CASRNPSSTDTQYF. CDR3 DNA sequence: TGTGCCAGCAGAAACCCTAGCAGCACAGATACGCAGTATTTT.

The gene calls are TRBV29-1 and TRBJ1-5; 8 bases map to TRBD1. With V trimmed by 4 bases and J by 7 bases, 6 bases remained unmatched. This CDR3 is built from 13 residues. Germline V lookup: CDR1 SQVTM, CDR2 ANQGSEA. DNA for the CDR3: TGCAGCGTTGCACAGGGGGGTGGACAGCCCCAGCATTTT. Translated: CSVAQGGGQPQHF.

The chain is built from TRBV7-6 and TRBJ1-1; possible D gene TRBD1, 5 bases. The V end lost 1 base, the J end lost 0 bases, and 9 bases lay between the germline ends. CDR1 is SGHVS and CDR2 is FNYEAQ in the germline V gene. CDR3 length: 15 residues. The DNA for the CDR3 is TGTGCCAGCAGCTTAGATCGGGGGATGAACACTGAAGCTTTCTTT. It is translated as CASSLDRGMNTEAFF.

The J gene is TRBJ1-1, the V gene TRBV29-1, with a weak D call TRBD1 (6 bases). The V end lost 3 bases, the J end lost 4 bases, and 18 bases lay between the germline ends. Germline V gene lookup returns CDR1 SQVTM and CDR2 ANQGSEA. This CDR3 spans 15 amino acids. CDR3 nucleotide sequence: TGCAGCGTTGATTTCGGGGGGCGGTCGCGCACTGAAGCTTTCTTT. Amino acid sequence: CSVDFGGRSRTEAFF. Filled out from reference TRBV29-1 and TRBJ1-1, the complete variable domain reads SAVISQKPSRDICQRGTSLTIQCQVDSQVTMMFWYRQQPGQSLTLIATANQGSEATYESGFVIDKFPISRPNLTFSTLTVSNMSPEDSSIYLCSVDFGGRSRTEAFFGQGTRLTVV.

The rearrangement links TRBV5-1 to TRBJ2-5; no clear D. From germline, CDR1 is SGHRS and CDR2 YFSETQ. CDR3 size: 13 residues. V lost 3 bases to trimming and J lost 1 base, with 7 bases between them. CDR3: CASSWALQETQYF. The CDR3 bases are TGCGCCAGCAGCTGGGCCCTCCAAGAGACCCAGTACTTC.

The chain joins TRBV7-2 to TRBJ1-5; no clear D gene. CDR3 length: 13 residues. Between the trimmed V and J ends, which lost 1 base and 4 bases, there was a span of 5 bases. CDR1 is SGHTA and CDR2 is FQGNSA in the germline V gene. The CDR3 nucleotides are TGTGCCAGCAGCTTAGGCAGGAATCAGCCCCAGCATTTT. Its protein is CASSLGRNQPQHF.

This clone showed up just a few times. This chain links TRBV20-1 with TRBJ1-5, with unresolved D. The CDR3 is 14 amino acids. Trimming took 3 bases from V and 8 from J, leaving 17 bases between them. Germline CDR1 and CDR2: DFQATT and SNEGSKA (reference sequence). The CDR3 DNA is TGCAGTGCTAGTCAAATGGCCTTCGGGGAGCCCCAGCATTTT. As protein: CSASQMAFGEPQHF.

This chain connects TRBV9 to TRBJ2-5; 10 nucleotides match TRBD1. The trim removed 4 bases at V and 0 bases at J, leaving 6 bases unmatched. CDR1 is SGDLS, CDR2 YYNGEE, per germline. The CDR3 is 16 amino acids. CDR3 residues: CASSSRTGGNQETQYF. For the CDR3, the DNA is TGTGCCAGCAGCTCAAGGACAGGGGGGAACCAAGAGACCCAGTACTTC.

This rearrangement joins TRBV24-1 to TRBJ2-7, with TRBD2 matching over 13 bases. This CDR3 is 16 amino acids long. From germline, CDR1 is KGHDR and CDR2 SFDVKD. V lost 3 bases to trimming and J lost 2 bases; unmatched junction nucleotides: 3. This CDR3 is CATSDPTSGRAYEQYF. The CDR3 nucleotides read TGTGCCACCAGTGATCCCACTAGCGGGAGGGCCTACGAGCAGTACTTC.

The chain combines TRBV5-1 with TRBJ2-6, with 10 positions matching TRBD2. The CDR3 has 18 residues. Germline trimming cut 2 bases from V and 1 base from J; bases unmatched to any gene: 6. In germline, CDR1 is SGHRS, CDR2 YFSETQ. The CDR3 is CASSLAGGPGSGANVLTF. The CDR3, as DNA: TGCGCCAGCAGCTTAGCGGGAGGGCCAGGGTCTGGGGCCAACGTCCTGACTTTC.

This chain connects TRBV29-1 to TRBJ2-7; D remains ambiguous. Germline CDR1 is SQVTM and CDR2 is ANQGSEA. Trimming pared 5 bases from V and 2 bases from J, leaving 10 bases between. This CDR3 has 12 residues. CDR3 protein: CSVSRSPYEQYF. The CDR3 nucleotides read TGCAGCGTTTCTAGATCCCCCTACGAGCAGTACTTC.

This chain connects TRBV6-6 to TRBJ2-5, with 7 bases identical to TRBD2. The CDR3 totals 14 residues. Germline V CDR1 and CDR2: MNHNY, SVGAGI (reference sequence). Germline trimming cut 7 bases from V and 5 bases from J; bases unmatched to any gene: 10. The CDR3 DNA follows: TGTGCCAGCAACCCGACTAGCTCATCGGAGACCCAGTACTTC. Translated: CASNPTSSSETQYF.

The chain has TRBV10-1 and TRBJ1-1, with TRBD1 matching 8 bases. With 4 bases clipped from V and 4 bases from J, the junction kept 5 bases outside the gene matches. Germline V gene sequence: CDR1 WNHNN, CDR2 SYGVQD (reference sequence). This CDR3 is 14 amino acids long. The CDR3 bases are TGCGCCAGCAGTGTTGACAGGGGAGGCACTGAAGCTTTCTTT. Translating it yields CASSVDRGGTEAFF.

This rearrangement joins TRBV12-1 to TRBJ2-1; the D call TRBD2 from the table was never checked on the DNA. TRBV12-1 is a recognized pseudogene. The CDR3 is 17 amino acids. The CDR3 loop is CASSFPLGLAGEAEQFF. The DNA of the CDR3 is TGTGCCAGCAGCTTTCCCCTGGGACTAGCGGGAGAGGCTGAGCAGTTCTTC.

V is TRBV29-1 and J is TRBJ2-1, with D tentatively TRBD2 (6 bases). The germline V gene encodes CDR1 SQVTM and CDR2 ANQGSEA. V dropped 0 bases and J dropped 12 bases, with 15 bases sitting between them. This CDR3 has 13 residues. The CDR3 DNA sequence: TGCAGCGTTGAAGATCGAGGAGGGAAATGGCAGTTCTTC. Protein: CSVEDRGGKWQFF.

The rearrangement joins TRBV14 to TRBJ2-1, with 10 bases matching TRBD2. Losses at the gene ends were 1 base for V and 6 bases for J; bases not matched to a gene: 3. Per germline, CDR1 SGHDN and CDR2 FVKESK. The CDR3 loop spans 15 amino acids. CDR3 loop: CASSQASGRLNEQFF. Here the CDR3 DNA reads TGTGCCAGCAGCCAAGCTAGCGGGAGACTCAATGAGCAGTTCTTC.

This clone was seen a few times. V and J are TRBV7-2 and TRBJ2-1, with a possible D match to TRBD2 (5 bases). The CDR3 is 15 residues long. V shed 4 bases and J shed 9 bases, with 19 bases lying between them. The germline CDR1 and CDR2 sequences are SGHTA and FQGNSA. CDR3 loop: CASSSYSSIGIEQFF. The CDR3 region has the DNA TGTGCCAGCAGCTCCTACTCTAGCATCGGAATTGAGCAGTTCTTC.

The chain combines TRBV28 with TRBJ1-2; 11 nucleotides match TRBD1. Trimming cost V 2 bases and J 4 bases; bases outside gene matches: 9. Germline lookup yields CDR1 MDHEN and CDR2 SYDVKM. The CDR3 sequence is 17 residues long. In DNA, the CDR3 is TGTGCCAGCAGTTTAGGCGGGACAGGGGGTTTTATCTATGGCTACACCTTC. Amino acid sequence: CASSLGGTGGFIYGYTF.

This clone was counted between two and nine times. V is TRBV12-3 or TRBV12-4 and J is TRBJ2-1; TRBD1 is a possible D gene (6 bases). V lost 6 bases, J lost 3 bases, and 9 bases lay in between. The CDR3 covers 13 residues. The CDR3 DNA reads TGTGCCAGCAGCCGACAGGTCTACAATGAGCAGTTCTTC. Translating gives CASSRQVYNEQFF.

Only a few counts were recorded for this clone. The chain couples TRBV5-1 to TRBJ2-7; 13 bases are a match to TRBD2. This CDR3 is built from 16 residues. V lost 4 bases to trimming and J lost 1 base; unmatched junction nucleotides: 5. Looked up from germline, CDR1 is SGHRS and CDR2 is YFSETQ. The CDR3 nucleotides are TGCGCCAGCAGCAGAGGGACTAGCGGGATTTCCTACGAGCAGTACTTC. Residues: CASSRGTSGISYEQYF.